Listed below are T cell receptor beta chains from one sample, sequenced in a study of T cell changes during pregnancy in multiple sclerosis. Assay used: immunoSEQ multiplex PCR; TCRdb lists only in-frame clones, some missing. Found here are 65,000 to 85,000 clones, approximately 94% of them singletons; the top ten hold around 0.2%. The sample in question was CD4+ T cells from peripheral blood mononuclear cells, obtained before pregnancy. The receptor source for this set is a female donor with multiple sclerosis, enrolled in a pregnancy study. Each CDR3 is given with its conserved first and last residue. The order of the fields is V gene, D gene, clone size, J gene, CDR3 protein, CDR3 DNA. The D gene is left open where the match is weak. Clone size is not always given. Where it is, it says once, few, many or a class for expanded clones.

V gene: TRBV5-5
D gene: TRBD2
clone size: NA
J gene: TRBJ2-2
CDR3 protein: CASSVTGGPNTGELFF
CDR3 DNA: TGTGCCAGTTCTGTTACGGGAGGGCCGAACACCGGGGAGCTGTTTTTT

V gene: TRBV5-1
D gene: TRBD1
clone size: NA
J gene: TRBJ2-3
CDR3 protein: CASTRDRGTDTQYF
CDR3 DNA: TGCGCCAGCACGAGGGACAGGGGCACAGATACGCAGTATTTT

V gene: TRBV9
D gene: TRBD1
clone size: NA
J gene: TRBJ2-1
CDR3 protein: CATSVGDRGRNEQFF
CDR3 DNA: TGTGCCACCTCGGTCGGGGACAGGGGGCGGAATGAGCAGTTCTTC

V gene: TRBV6-1
D gene: TRBD1
clone size: NA
J gene: TRBJ1-5
CDR3 protein: CASADRDRGPQPQHF
CDR3 DNA: TGTGCCAGCGCGGACCGGGACAGGGGCCCTCAGCCCCAGCATTTT

V gene: TRBV30
D gene: NA
clone size: once
J gene: TRBJ2-3
CDR3 protein: CAYGGPSTDTQYF
CDR3 DNA: TGTGCCTATGGAGGGCCTAGCACAGATACGCAGTATTTT

V gene: TRBV2
D gene: TRBD1
clone size: NA
J gene: TRBJ1-1
CDR3 protein: CASSGNRGNTEAFF
CDR3 DNA: TGTGCCAGCAGCGGTAACAGGGGGAACACTGAAGCTTTCTTT

V gene: TRBV28
D gene: NA
clone size: NA
J gene: TRBJ1-6
CDR3 protein: CASTAPENYNSPLHF
CDR3 DNA: TGTGCCAGCACCGCCCCAGAAAATTATAATTCACCCCTCCACTTT

V gene: TRBV5-5
D gene: TRBD1
clone size: NA
J gene: TRBJ2-6
CDR3 protein: CASSSYPGQGASGANVLTF
CDR3 DNA: TGTGCCAGCAGCTCGTATCCGGGACAGGGGGCATCTGGGGCCAACGTCCTGACTTTC

V gene: TRBV5-1
D gene: TRBD1
clone size: NA
J gene: TRBJ1-3
CDR3 protein: CASSSTGGPSGNTIYF
CDR3 DNA: TGCGCCAGCAGCTCGACAGGGGGACCCTCTGGAAACACCATATATTTT

V gene: TRBV27
D gene: TRBD2
clone size: once
J gene: TRBJ2-7
CDR3 protein: CASAASGTSGSYEQYF
CDR3 DNA: TGTGCCAGCGCAGCATCCGGGACTAGCGGCTCCTACGAGCAGTACTTC

V gene: TRBV28
D gene: TRBD1
clone size: once
J gene: TRBJ1-1
CDR3 protein: CASRPPGQEAFF
CDR3 DNA: TGTGCCAGCAGGCCCCCGGGACAGGAAGCTTTCTTT

V gene: TRBV9
D gene: NA
clone size: NA
J gene: TRBJ2-3
CDR3 protein: CASSRRAVDTQYF
CDR3 DNA: TGTGCCAGCAGCCGCAGGGCGGTCGATACGCAGTATTTT

V gene: TRBV15
D gene: TRBD2
clone size: NA
J gene: TRBJ2-2
CDR3 protein: CATSSGFERGGRTGELFF
CDR3 DNA: TGTGCCACCAGCAGCGGATTTGAGCGGGGGGGTCGCACCGGGGAGCTGTTTTTT

V gene: TRBV28
D gene: TRBD1
clone size: NA
J gene: TRBJ1-5
CDR3 protein: CASREPGQGAVQPQHF
CDR3 DNA: TGTGCCAGCAGAGAGCCGGGACAGGGGGCAGTCCAGCCCCAGCATTTT

V gene: TRBV6-1
D gene: NA
clone size: NA
J gene: TRBJ1-1
CDR3 protein: CASSEVAGHMNTEAFF
CDR3 DNA: TGTGCCAGCAGTGAGGTCGCAGGACATATGAACACTGAAGCTTTCTTT

V gene: TRBV29-1
D gene: NA
clone size: once
J gene: TRBJ1-2
CDR3 protein: CSARQGLNYGYTF
CDR3 DNA: TGCAGCGCCCGTCAGGGGCTGAACTATGGCTACACCTTC

V gene: TRBV28
D gene: NA
clone size: once
J gene: TRBJ2-1
CDR3 protein: CASSLLVRAYSYNEQFF
CDR3 DNA: TGTGCCAGCAGTTTATTGGTCAGGGCCTACTCCTACAATGAGCAGTTCTTC

V gene: TRBV29-1
D gene: NA
clone size: once
J gene: TRBJ1-2
CDR3 protein: CSAYTGMAYGYTF
CDR3 DNA: TGCAGCGCTTACACAGGGATGGCCTATGGCTACACCTTC